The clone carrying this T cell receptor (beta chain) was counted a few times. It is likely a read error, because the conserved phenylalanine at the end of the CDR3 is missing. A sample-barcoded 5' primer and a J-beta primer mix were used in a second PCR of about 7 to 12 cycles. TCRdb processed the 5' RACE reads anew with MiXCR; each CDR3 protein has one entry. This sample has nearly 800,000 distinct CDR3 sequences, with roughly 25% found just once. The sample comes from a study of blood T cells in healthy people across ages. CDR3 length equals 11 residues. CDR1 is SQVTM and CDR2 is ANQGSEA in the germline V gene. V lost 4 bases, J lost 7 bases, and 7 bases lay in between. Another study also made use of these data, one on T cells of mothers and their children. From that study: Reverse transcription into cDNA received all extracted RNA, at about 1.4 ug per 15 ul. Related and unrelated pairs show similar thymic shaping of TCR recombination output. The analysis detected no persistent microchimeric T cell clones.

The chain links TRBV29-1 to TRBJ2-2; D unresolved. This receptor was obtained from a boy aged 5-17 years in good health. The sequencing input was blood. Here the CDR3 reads CSVVGRGELFL. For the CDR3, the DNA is TGCAGCGTTGTAGGGCGCGGGGAGCTGTTTCTT.